The text below deals with one T cell receptor beta chain. What it binds is not known. The CDR3 length is 16 residues. The V and J ends lost 4 bases and 1 base, in that order; junction bases with no gene match: 10. The germline V gene has CDR1 SGHRS and CDR2 YFSETQ. The record originates from a study of cytomegalovirus exposure and HLA in healthy donors. Points from the study as a whole: There were some public TCRs occurring in many donors, but most TCR sequences were rare.

PCR employed 60 Vbeta and 13 Jbeta primers. Clones were read by immunoSEQ multiplex PCR, and TCRdb kept only the in-frame ones, dropping some. The table records 110,000 to 150,000 clones, around 79% of them present only once. Material: PBMCs. This receptor was obtained from a male donor in good health and CMV-seronegative. The rearrangement links TRBV5-1 to TRBJ1-1, with 7 bases aligning to TRBD1. Here the CDR3 reads CASSPFQGERNTEAFF. Written as DNA, the CDR3 is TGCGCCAGCAGCCCCTTCCAGGGGGAGAGGAACACTGAAGCTTTCTTT.